The next 11 T cell receptor beta chains were all read from a single sample in a study of Ad26.COV2.S vaccination and SARS-CoV-2 variants. Clones were sequenced by immunoSEQ multiplex PCR, and TCRdb holds only the in-frame ones, with some missing. Here the sample spans about 680,000 clones, around 90% being singletons. Regarding treatment: over 15 received Ad26.COV2.S at low or high dose, single or two shots; several received placebo; per-sample allocation not given. Samples analyzed were those drawn on day 63 after the first vaccine or placebo injection. Source: peripheral blood, taken in a trial of Ad26.COV2.S vaccine versus placebo. These receptors were obtained from a person between 18 and 59 years old who received the Ad26.COV2.S COVID-19 vaccine or a placebo.

The sample holds many counts of this clone. The chain combines TRBV19 with TRBJ1-6; D unresolved. The CDR3 extends over 17 amino acids. The V gene lost 2 bases and the J gene lost 0 bases, with 11 bases spanning the gap. Germline CDR1 and CDR2: LNHDA and SQIVND (reference sequence). Written as DNA, the CDR3 is TGTGCCAGTAGTATATCTGAGCCCAGCTCCTATAATTCACCCCTCCACTTT. Amino acids: CASSISEPSSYNSPLHF.

The V gene is TRBV6-5, the J gene TRBJ2-2; D is undetermined. V was cut by 6 bases and J by 0 bases, with 11 bases left in between. This CDR3 comprises 15 residues. CDR1 is MNHEY and CDR2 is SVGAGI in the germline V gene. CDR3 loop: CASRRDGANTGELFF. The CDR3 DNA reads TGTGCCAGCAGAAGGGATGGGGCGAACACCGGGGAGCTGTTTTTT.

V and J are TRBV29-1 and TRBJ1-4; D ambiguous. The germline gives CDR1 SQVTM, CDR2 ANQGSEA. Deletions cut 6 bases from V and 1 base from J, with 15 bases between. The CDR3 has 15 residues. The CDR3 coding sequence is TGCAGCGTCGGTAAGGGTCAGGTAACTAATGAAAAACTGTTTTTT. It codes for CSVGKGQVTNEKLFF.

V usage is TRBV13 and J usage is TRBJ2-5; D ambiguous. Germline CDR1 is PRHDT and CDR2 is FYEKMQ (reference sequence). This CDR3 has 13 residues. V lost 5 bases to trimming and J lost 5 bases, with 12 bases between them. CDR3 amino acids: CASSPLRAETQYF. In DNA, the CDR3 is TGTGCCAGCAGCCCCCTGAGAGCGGAGACCCAGTACTTC.

The V call is TRBV7-8, the J call TRBJ2-1; D gene ambiguous. Germline lookup yields CDR1 SGHVS and CDR2 FQNEAQ. The CDR3 extends over 12 amino acids. V dropped 6 bases and J dropped 15 bases, with 18 bases sitting between them. CDR3 sequence reads: CASSAIRNPLFF. The DNA of the CDR3 is TGTGCCAGCAGTGCTATCAGAAACCCCTTGTTCTTC.

CDR3 sequence reads: CASSLALAGVVATDTQYF. Here the CDR3 DNA reads TGTGCCAGCAGCTTAGCGTTAGCGGGAGTCGTGGCGACAGATACGCAGTATTTT. This chain links TRBV7-9 with TRBJ2-3; 9 bases map to TRBD2. The CDR3 has 18 amino acids. Germline CDR1 SEHNR, CDR2 FQNEAQ (reference sequence). The V segment lost 0 bases and the J segment 3 bases; nucleotides outside the gene matches: 10.

This chain connects TRBV6-6 to TRBJ1-5; D is perhaps TRBD1 (6 bases). V was pared by 2 bases and J by 4 bases, with 12 bases between. The CDR3 is 15 amino acids. Germline V gives CDR1 MNHNY, CDR2 SVGAGI (reference sequence). This CDR3 is CASSYGGGRNQPQHF. In DNA form, the CDR3 reads TGTGCCAGCAGTTACGGCGGGGGGCGAAATCAGCCCCAGCATTTT.

The V call is TRBV12-3 or TRBV12-4, the J call TRBJ2-5; TRBD1 is a possible D gene (6 bases). The V and J ends lost 5 bases and 5 bases respectively, with 9 bases between them. This CDR3 is 12 amino acids long. CDR3 loop: CASSNREETQYF. The CDR3, as DNA: TGTGCCAGCAGTAACAGGGAGGAGACCCAGTACTTC.

J is TRBJ2-2 and V is TRBV5-8; D is uncertain. Germline CDR1 reads SGHTS; CDR2 reads YDEGEE. CDR3 length: 13 residues. Trimming shortened V by 1 base and J by 6 bases, and 7 bases separated the two germline ends. CDR3 protein: CASSLLSSGELFF. The CDR3 nucleotides read TGTGCCAGCAGCTTGCTTAGTTCCGGGGAGCTGTTTTTT.

CDR3 loop: CASSPRRDEQYF. CDR3 DNA sequence: TGTGCCAGCTCACCAAGGAGGGACGAGCAGTACTTC. J is TRBJ2-7 and V is TRBV18, with a possible D match to TRBD2 (6 bases). V lost 2 bases and J 5 bases, leaving 7 bases between the germline ends. The CDR3 totals 12 residues. Germline V gene data show CDR1 as KGHSH and CDR2 as LQKENI.

The chain combines TRBV2 with TRBJ1-5; a weak D match, TRBD1 (5 bases). V lost 9 bases to trimming and J lost 6 bases, with 12 bases between them. This CDR3 is 12 amino acids long. Germline CDR1 and CDR2: SNHLY and FYNNEI. The CDR3 DNA follows: TGTGCCAGTAAGGGACCGGTTCAGCCCCAGCATTTT. Its translation: CASKGPVQPQHF.